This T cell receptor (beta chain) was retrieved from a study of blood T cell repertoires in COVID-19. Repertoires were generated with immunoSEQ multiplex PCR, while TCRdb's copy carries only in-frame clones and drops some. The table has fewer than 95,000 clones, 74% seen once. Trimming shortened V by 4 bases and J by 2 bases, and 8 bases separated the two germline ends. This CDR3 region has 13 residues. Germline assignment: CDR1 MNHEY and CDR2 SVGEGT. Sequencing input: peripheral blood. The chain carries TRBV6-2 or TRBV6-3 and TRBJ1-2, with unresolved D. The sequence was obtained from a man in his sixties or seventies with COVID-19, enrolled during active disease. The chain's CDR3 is CASSSSGNYGYTF. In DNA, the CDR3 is TGTGCCAGCAGTTCGTCCGGGAACTATGGCTACACCTTC.